The source of this T cell receptor (beta chain) is a study of blood T cell repertoires in COVID-19. Study details: Acute and convalescent COVID-19 samples came from the United States, Italy and Spain. From T cells, B-cell-depleted T cells, or PBMCs came the material, which was cDNA or gDNA.

In the original workflow: Reference gene primer amplification gave nucleated cell count estimates. Method: immunoSEQ multiplex PCR; TCRdb's copy keeps in-frame clones and lacks some. Clone size and the V and J calls come from that table; the DNA yielded D and trimming. Among some 250,000 clones listed, over 65% were seen once. Germline-derived CDR1 and CDR2 are SGHNT and YYREEE (reference sequence). The CDR3 contains 15 residues. V shed 1 base and J 4 bases; nucleotides not matched to a gene: 3. The source material was peripheral blood. The TCR was taken from an elderly woman with acute or convalescent COVID-19. The rearrangement uses TRBV5-4 and TRBJ2-5; 11 bases line up with TRBD2. The DNA for the CDR3 is TGTGCCAGCAGCTTGTGGCTAGCGGGGGGAGAGACCCAGTACTTC. Its translation: CASSLWLAGGETQYF.